This is a list of T cell receptor beta chains from one sample in a study of blood T cell repertoires in COVID-19. Measured with immunoSEQ multiplex PCR; TCRdb has only the in-frame clones, and not every one. This sample carries fewer than 150,000 clones, 75% to 90% of them seen once, and the ten largest clones take less than 30%. Input material: peripheral blood. Source of these receptors: a woman aged 70-85 years with acute or convalescent COVID-19. Each CDR3 is given with its conserved first and last residue. The D gene is left open where the match is weak. Clone sizes are given selectively: once, few, many, or a class where the clone is expanded.

TGTGCCTGGGAGCACCAGGGTTACGAGCAGTACTTC,CAWEHQGYEQYF,-,TRBJ2-7,TRBV30,-
TGTGCCAGCAGCGGACAGGGGTATCGGTCGGGTTACGAGCAGTACTTC,CASSGQGYRSGYEQYF,TRBD1,TRBJ2-7,TRBV28,-
TGTGCCTGGAGTGTACTTCGGGAGGGGGGCTACACCTTC,CAWSVLREGGYTF,-,TRBJ1-2,TRBV30,-
TGTGCCAGCAGCTTACGGGAAGTGCGCACTGAAGCTTTCTTT,CASSLREVRTEAFF,-,TRBJ1-1,TRBV7-9,-
TGCGCCAGCAGCCAAGACAGGGTACGTGGCTACACCTTC,CASSQDRVRGYTF,TRBD1,TRBJ1-2,TRBV5-1,-
TGCGCCAGCGGCGATACAGGGTCCGAGCAGTACTTC,CASGDTGSEQYF,-,TRBJ2-7,TRBV5-1,-
TGTGCCAGCAGTTTAGGGACAGGGTGGACGAACACTGAAGCTTTCTTT,CASSLGTGWTNTEAFF,TRBD1,TRBJ1-1,TRBV11-3,-
TGTGCCTGGAGTGTTCTGTCGGGGAACACTGAAGCTTTCTTT,CAWSVLSGNTEAFF,-,TRBJ1-1,TRBV30,once
TGTGCCAGTAGTATCCCGGGACAGGGCCCTCAAATGAACACTGAAGCTTTCTTT,CASSIPGQGPQMNTEAFF,TRBD1,TRBJ1-1,TRBV19,-
TGTGCCAGTAGTATGCTTCGCGACAGAGTCGAACGGCAGTTCTTC,CASSMLRDRVERQFF,-,TRBJ2-1,TRBV19,-
TGCGCCAGCAGCTTGGTTCCGGGGAAGGACACTGAAGCTTTCTTT,CASSLVPGKDTEAFF,-,TRBJ1-1,TRBV5-1,-
TGTGCCAGTCTCTACGGACAGGGCTACACCTTC,CASLYGQGYTF,-,TRBJ1-2,TRBV6-5,-
TGTGCCAGCAGTACAATTCACAGGGGGGACACTGAAGCTTTCTTT,CASSTIHRGDTEAFF,TRBD1,TRBJ1-1,TRBV28,-
TGTGCCAGCAGCGTAGCTATGGGGCGCGGCGAAGCTTTCTTT,CASSVAMGRGEAFF,-,TRBJ1-1,TRBV9,-
TGTGCCAGCATCCTCGGGGGGGCGAACACCGGGGAGCTGTTTTTT,CASILGGANTGELFF,TRBD2,TRBJ2-2,TRBV28,-
TGTGCCAGCAGCTTGGATTGGGGCCAGAACACTGAAGCTTTCTTT,CASSLDWGQNTEAFF,-,TRBJ1-1,TRBV5-4,once
TGCGCCAGCAGCGGGACCGGGACAGGGACTGGCTACACCTTC,CASSGTGTGTGYTF,TRBD1,TRBJ1-2,TRBV5-1,-
TGCGCCAGCAGCTTGTCGCTAGCAGCCACGGTGGAGCAGTTCTTC,CASSLSLAATVEQFF,-,TRBJ2-1,TRBV5-1,once
TGTGCCAGTAGTGAACCCGGGACAGGGGTTTCACCCCTCCACTTT,CASSEPGTGVSPLHF,TRBD1,TRBJ1-6,TRBV19,-
TGTGCCAGCAGCTTAGCGAATAGCGGGGTGGCAGATACGCAGTATTTT,CASSLANSGVADTQYF,TRBD2,TRBJ2-3,TRBV7-6,-
TGTGCTAGTGGTTTGAGCCGAGGCGGGGGGTCTTACAATGAGCAGTTCTTC,CASGLSRGGGSYNEQFF,TRBD2,TRBJ2-1,TRBV12-5,once
TGTGCCAGCAGTTTCGGGGAAGGCACTGAAGCTTTCTTT,CASSFGEGTEAFF,-,TRBJ1-1,TRBV12-3/TRBV12-4,-
TGTGCCAGCAGTTACGAGAAGAACACTGAAGCTTTCTTT,CASSYEKNTEAFF,-,TRBJ1-1,TRBV6-5,-
TGTGCCAGCAGCGTAGAAGTCTCTGGGGGCGCAGGCTACACCTTC,CASSVEVSGGAGYTF,-,TRBJ1-2,TRBV9,-
TGTGCCAGCAGACAGGGGGGCATTAACTATGGCTACACCTTC,CASRQGGINYGYTF,TRBD1,TRBJ1-2,TRBV6-5,few
TGTGCCAGTAGTACACCGGGACTAGCGGGGGCCTACGAGCAGTACTTC,CASSTPGLAGAYEQYF,TRBD2,TRBJ2-7,TRBV19,-
TGCGCCAGCAGCTTGTCCGGACAGTCTTACAATGAGCAGTTCTTC,CASSLSGQSYNEQFF,-,TRBJ2-1,TRBV5-1,-
TGCGCCAGCAGAGGACTAGCGGGGGGCCTCACAGATACGCAGTATTTT,CASRGLAGGLTDTQYF,TRBD2,TRBJ2-3,TRBV4-1,once
TGTGCCAGCAGTTGGGCCACCCTGAAGAACAACTATGGCTACACCTTC,CASSWATLKNNYGYTF,-,TRBJ1-2,TRBV2,few
TGTGCCAGCTCACCACCGGCGGGGACCTATGGGGAGACCCAGTACTTC,CASSPPAGTYGETQYF,-,TRBJ2-5,TRBV18,-
TGTGCCAGCAGCAGTGGGCAGCGGGGGGCGGTAGATACGCAGTATTTT,CASSSGQRGAVDTQYF,TRBD2,TRBJ2-3,TRBV7-8,-
TGTGCCAGCCAGGGGTTGAACACTGAAGCTTTCTTT,CASQGLNTEAFF,-,TRBJ1-1,TRBV12-3/TRBV12-4,-
TGTGCCAGCAGCGTAGGGGGCGGGGACCGCACAGATACGCAGTATTTT,CASSVGGGDRTDTQYF,-,TRBJ2-3,TRBV9,-
TGTGCCAGCAGCTTATTGGGGGGGAACACTGAAGCTTTCTTT,CASSLLGGNTEAFF,-,TRBJ1-1,TRBV7-9,-
TGTGCCACCAGTGATTCTGACAGGGGATACGAGCAGTACTTC,CATSDSDRGYEQYF,TRBD1,TRBJ2-7,TRBV24-1,-
TGCGCCAGCAGACGACAGGGGAGCGACACTGAAGCTTTCTTT,CASRRQGSDTEAFF,TRBD1,TRBJ1-1,TRBV5-1,-
TGTGCCAGCAGTTCGCCGGGACAAAGAAGAGAGTCCCAGTACTTC,CASSSPGQRRESQYF,-,TRBJ2-5,TRBV6-2/TRBV6-3,once
TGTGCCAGCAGCAGGCAGGTAGAAGCTTTCTTT,CASSRQVEAFF,-,TRBJ1-1,TRBV5-5,-
TGTGCCAGCAGCTGGGGGACTAGCGTCAGCACAGATACGCAGTATTTT,CASSWGTSVSTDTQYF,TRBD2,TRBJ2-3,TRBV5-6,-
TGTGCCAGCAGCTTATATAGCGGGGGGACCTACAATGAGCAGTTCTTC,CASSLYSGGTYNEQFF,TRBD2,TRBJ2-1,TRBV13,few
TGTGCCAGCAGCCATCAGAGGGCCAACGTCCTGACTTTC,CASSHQRANVLTF,-,TRBJ2-6,TRBV6-5,-
TGCGCCAGCAGCTTGGCTATATCGGGTCAGCCCCAGCATTTT,CASSLAISGQPQHF,-,TRBJ1-5,TRBV5-1,-
TGTGCCAGCAGCTTCGGACAGACCCCCTCCTACGAGCAGTACTTC,CASSFGQTPSYEQYF,-,TRBJ2-7,TRBV11-2,-
TGCGCCAGCAGCCCTGCCGGGACAGGGGTTCGTGGGACTGAAGCTTTCTTT,CASSPAGTGVRGTEAFF,TRBD1,TRBJ1-1,TRBV4-1,once